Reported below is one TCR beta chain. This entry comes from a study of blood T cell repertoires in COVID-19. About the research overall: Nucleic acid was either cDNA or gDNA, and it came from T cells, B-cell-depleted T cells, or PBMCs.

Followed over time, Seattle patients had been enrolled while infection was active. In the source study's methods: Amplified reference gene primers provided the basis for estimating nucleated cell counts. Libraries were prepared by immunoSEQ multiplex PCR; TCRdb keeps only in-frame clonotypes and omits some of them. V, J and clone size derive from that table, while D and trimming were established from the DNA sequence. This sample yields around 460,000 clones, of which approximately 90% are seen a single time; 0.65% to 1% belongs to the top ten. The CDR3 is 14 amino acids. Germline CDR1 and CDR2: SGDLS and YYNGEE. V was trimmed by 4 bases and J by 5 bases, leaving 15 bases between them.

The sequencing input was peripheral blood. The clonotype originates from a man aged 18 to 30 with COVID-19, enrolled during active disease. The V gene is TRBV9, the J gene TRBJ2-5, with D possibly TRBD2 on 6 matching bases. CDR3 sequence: CASSPTGVRETQYF. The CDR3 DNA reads TGTGCCAGCAGCCCCACGGGAGTTCGGGAGACCCAGTACTTC.